Following are 4 T cell receptor beta chains from one sample sequenced in a study of blood T cell repertoires in COVID-19. Profiled with immunoSEQ multiplex PCR; TCRdb holds only in-frame clones, not every one. The repertoire holds 300,000 or so clones, with roughly 87% as singletons. Sequencing was carried out using peripheral blood. The receptor source for this set is a man between 50 and 59 years old with active or convalescent COVID-19.

The CDR3 DNA reads TGTGCCAGCACCATTCGACAGGCTGGTGGCTACACCTTC. Its protein is CASTIRQAGGYTF. The chain is built from TRBV28 and TRBJ1-2; D is possibly TRBD1 (6 bases). The ends were cut back, 7 bases at V and 7 bases at J, with 16 bases in the middle. The CDR3 has 13 residues. CDR1 and CDR2 (germline): MDHEN, SYDVKM.

This chain joins TRBV5-1 and TRBJ2-4, with 10 bases lining up with TRBD1. Germline CDR1 is SGHRS and CDR2 is YFSETQ. V gave up 4 bases and J gave up 8 bases; unmatched junction bases: 9. The CDR3 covers 15 residues. The CDR3 here is CASSRQGADGDIQYF. The CDR3, as DNA: TGCGCCAGCAGCCGACAGGGGGCGGATGGGGACATTCAGTACTTC.

The sample holds a few counts of this clone. The chain carries TRBV19 and TRBJ1-2; 9 bases agree with TRBD1. The V gene's germline CDR1 is LNHDA and CDR2 SQIVND (reference sequence). The junction had 3 bases not matched to a gene; V was cut back by 5 bases and J by 5 bases. The CDR3 is 13 amino acids. The CDR3 bases are TGTGCCAGTAGTGCCGACAGGGGGTATGGCTACACCTTC. Amino acids: CASSADRGYGYTF.

The chain uses TRBV6-5 and TRBJ1-5; maybe TRBD1 (6 bases). Germline values: CDR1 MNHEY, CDR2 SVGAGI. The CDR3 length is 15 residues. V lost 6 bases and J lost 5, with 17 bases in between. The CDR3 loop is CASSRQAPGDQPQHF. In nucleotides, the CDR3 is TGTGCCAGCAGCCGACAGGCTCCCGGGGATCAGCCCCAGCATTTT.